These T cell receptor beta chains were read from a single sample in a study of blood T cell repertoires in COVID-19. Sequencing was performed with immunoSEQ multiplex PCR; in TCRdb, only in-frame clones are kept and a portion is missing. This table holds tens of thousands of clones, roughly 80% found once. Sequencing input: peripheral blood. The receptors come from a human donor in a cohort sampled during active COVID-19. The CDR3 runs from the conserved cysteine through the conserved F or W. A D gene is named only where the DNA matches it firmly. Expanded clones get a size class; other rows say once, few or many, or leave the size out.

TRBJ2-4	NA	TRBV19	TRBD1	TGTGCCAGTAGTCGACAGAGCGGCCAGGGGGAAAACATTCAGTACTTC	CASSRQSGQGENIQYF
TRBJ2-1	NA	TRBV3-1/TRBV3-2	TRBD1	TGTGCCAGCAGCCAAGCTCCGGGACAGGGGCTCCATGAGCAGTTCTTC	CASSQAPGQGLHEQFF
TRBJ2-5	NA	TRBV5-1	NA	TGCGCCAGCAGCTCGGGTCTACAAGAGACCCAGTACTTC	CASSSGLQETQYF
TRBJ2-7	NA	TRBV10-1	TRBD1	TGCGCCAGCAGTCGACAGGGGGATTACGAGCAGTACTTC	CASSRQGDYEQYF
TRBJ1-3	NA	TRBV7-9	NA	TGTGCCAGCAGCCTCCCCCAGGGCTCTGGAAACACCATATATTTT	CASSLPQGSGNTIYF
TRBJ2-7	NA	TRBV30	NA	TGTGCCTGGAGTCTGGCAGTCGAGCAGTACTTC	CAWSLAVEQYF
TRBJ1-6	NA	TRBV12-3/TRBV12-4	NA	TGTGCCAGCCGACTCGGATTCAATTCACCCCTCCACTTT	CASRLGFNSPLHF
TRBJ2-4	NA	TRBV2	TRBD2	TGTGCCAGCAGTGAACGCGCTAGCGGGTCGGCCAAAAACATTCAGTACTTC	CASSERASGSAKNIQYF
TRBJ2-5	NA	TRBV5-5	NA	TGTGCCAGCAGCTTGGTAGTTAGCGGAGAGACCCAGTACTTC	CASSLVVSGETQYF
TRBJ1-2	NA	TRBV2	NA	TGTGCCAGCAGGGTCCTTGGCCTGTATGGCTACACCTTC	CASRVLGLYGYTF
TRBJ2-6	NA	TRBV28	NA	TGTGCCAGCAGTCCCCGGGGGTTTGGCTCTGGGGCCAACGTCCTGACTTTC	CASSPRGFGSGANVLTF
TRBJ2-4	NA	TRBV5-6	NA	TGTGCCAGCAGCCCTGGGGGGTCCCGATCGGGAAACATTCAGTACTTC	CASSPGGSRSGNIQYF
TRBJ2-7	NA	TRBV7-2	NA	TGTGCCAGCACCCTTAGCAGGGCCGTCTCCAGCGAGCAGTACTTC	CASTLSRAVSSEQYF
TRBJ1-1	once	TRBV3-1/TRBV3-2	NA	TGTGCCAGCACGGGTCAGGGATTATTCACTGAAGCTTTCTTT	CASTGQGLFTEAFF
TRBJ2-1	NA	TRBV10-3	TRBD2	TGTGCCATCAGTTTGACTAGCGGGAGGCGGGATGAGCAGTTCTTC	CAISLTSGRRDEQFF
TRBJ1-1	few	TRBV5-6	TRBD1	TGTGCCAGCAGCCTAGGGACAGCCAGTACTGAAGCTTTCTTT	CASSLGTASTEAFF
TRBJ2-7	NA	TRBV15	TRBD2	TGTGCCACCAGCAAGGGGCGGGAGAGCTCCTACGAGCAGTACTTC	CATSKGRESSYEQYF
TRBJ2-2	NA	TRBV19	NA	TGTGCCAGTAGTGGTACTAGGATAGCCGGGGAGCTGTTTTTT	CASSGTRIAGELFF
TRBJ1-1	few	TRBV27	NA	TGTGCCAGCAGTCCGACAATGAACACTGAAGCTTTCTTT	CASSPTMNTEAFF
TRBJ1-5	once	TRBV27	TRBD1	TGTGCCAGCAGTTTAACCCGGACAGGGTTTCATCAGCCCCAGCATTTT	CASSLTRTGFHQPQHF
TRBJ1-3	NA	TRBV6-5	NA	TGTGCCAGCAGCCGTTCAGGATACTCTGGAAACACCATATATTTT	CASSRSGYSGNTIYF
TRBJ1-1	NA	TRBV27	NA	TGTGCCAGCTGCCGACAGCAGAACACTGAAGCTTTCTTT	CASCRQQNTEAFF
TRBJ1-1	NA	TRBV5-6	TRBD1	TGTGCCAGCAGCCCTGGACAGGGAGAAACCCATGCTATGGGCACTGAAGCTTTCTTT	CASSPGQGETHAMGTEAFF
TRBJ2-2	NA	TRBV19	NA	TGTGCCAGTAGAAAGGGACAATCCCAAATTGGCACCGGGGAGCTGTTTTTT	CASRKGQSQIGTGELFF
TRBJ1-4	NA	TRBV7-2	TRBD1	TGTGCCAGCAGCTCAACGGGACAGGGGCGTGAAAAACTGTTTTTT	CASSSTGQGREKLFF
TRBJ2-7	NA	TRBV11-1	NA	TGTGCCAGCAGCTCCGCGGGGGCCTCTATCGCCGAGCAGTACTTC	CASSSAGASIAEQYF
TRBJ1-3	NA	TRBV20-1	NA	TGCAGTGCTAGAGTAGTCAACACCATATATTTT	CSARVVNTIYF
TRBJ1-2	NA	TRBV6-2/TRBV6-3	TRBD1	TGTGCCAGCAGCCGCCGGGACAGTTTCGCTCCCTATGGCTACACCTTC	CASSRRDSFAPYGYTF
TRBJ2-1	NA	TRBV7-6	TRBD2	TGTGCCAGCAGCGTAGCGGGGGGGACCTACAATGAGCAGTTCTTC	CASSVAGGTYNEQFF
TRBJ1-3	NA	TRBV15	NA	TGTGCCACCAGCCCTCCAGGGGCTGGAAACACCATATATTTT	CATSPPGAGNTIYF
TRBJ1-6	NA	TRBV28	NA	TGTGCCAGCAGCTTAGACATCTCCTACTCCCCCCTCCACTTT	CASSLDISYSPLHF
TRBJ2-2	NA	TRBV5-4	NA	TGTGCCAGCAGCTCGGGAGAGGGCGTATTGGGGGAGCTGTTTTTT	CASSSGEGVLGELFF
TRBJ2-7	NA	TRBV27	TRBD1	TGTGCCACCGAGACAGGGATAAGGGCCGAGCAGTACTTC	CATETGIRAEQYF
TRBJ1-6	NA	TRBV6-1	TRBD1	TGTGCCAGCAGTCAAGACAGGGGATATAATTCACCCCTCCACTTT	CASSQDRGYNSPLHF
TRBJ1-3	NA	TRBV6-5	NA	TGTGCCAGCAGTCGAGCAAACACCATATATTTT	CASSRANTIYF
TRBJ1-3	NA	TRBV30	NA	TGTGCCTGGAGTGTACGAAAGAGCTCTGGAAACACCATATATTTT	CAWSVRKSSGNTIYF
TRBJ2-7	NA	TRBV5-1	TRBD2	TGCGCCAGCAGCTTGGCCGGGACTAGCGGGAGGGCCTCCTACGAGCAGTACTTC	CASSLAGTSGRASYEQYF
TRBJ1-2	NA	TRBV12-3/TRBV12-4	TRBD1	TGTGCCAGCAGTCTGACAGGGAGAGGCGGCTACACCTTC	CASSLTGRGGYTF
TRBJ2-1	NA	TRBV5-4	NA	TGTGCCAGCAGCTCCCGACAAGGGGGTTCCCCCGATGAGCAGTTCTTC	CASSSRQGGSPDEQFF
TRBJ2-2	NA	TRBV10-2	TRBD2	TGCGCCAGCAGGGATACTAGCGGGAGGAACACCGGGGAGCTGTTTTTT	CASRDTSGRNTGELFF
TRBJ2-1	once	TRBV11-2	TRBD2	TGTGCCAGCAGCTCCGGACTAGCGGGAGTCCATGAGCAGTTCTTC	CASSSGLAGVHEQFF
TRBJ1-2	NA	TRBV4-3	TRBD1	TGCGCCAGCAGCCAAGATGTTTTTTCGGGACAGGGGGCTAGGGGTAATGGCTACACCTTC	CASSQDVFSGQGARGNGYTF
TRBJ1-1	NA	TRBV6-2/TRBV6-3	NA	TGTGCCAGCAGTTATTGGGAGGACACTGAAGCTTTCTTT	CASSYWEDTEAFF
TRBJ2-5	NA	TRBV19	TRBD2	TGTGCCAGTAGTATGGGACTAGCGGGGGGTTGGGAGACCCAGTACTTC	CASSMGLAGGWETQYF
TRBJ1-2	NA	TRBV5-6	NA	TGTGCCAGCAGCCCCGGGGAGGCTCGTTTCCTGGGGGGCACCTTC	CASSPGEARFLGGTF
TRBJ2-3	NA	TRBV5-5	TRBD2	TGTGCCAGCAGCTTAAGGCTAGCGGGGGCCCGGGGCACAGATACGCAGTATTTT	CASSLRLAGARGTDTQYF
TRBJ2-1	NA	TRBV9	TRBD2	TGTGCCAGCAGCCCTGCTAGCGGGAGTTCGAATGAGCAGTTCTTC	CASSPASGSSNEQFF
TRBJ2-4	NA	TRBV28	TRBD1	TGTGCCAGCAGTTTAGGGACAGGGCCCAAAAACATTCAGTACTTC	CASSLGTGPKNIQYF
TRBJ2-1	few	TRBV10-3	NA	TGTGCCATCAGCGCGGGACAGTCCTTTAGGGCGCCGCGGCAGTTCTTC	CAISAGQSFRAPRQFF
TRBJ1-2	NA	TRBV19	TRBD1	TGTGCCAGTAGCAAAACAGGGGCCCCCTATGGCTACACCTTC	CASSKTGAPYGYTF
TRBJ2-1	NA	TRBV10-1	TRBD1	TGCGCCAGCAGTGAGTCGGACAGGGATTACAATGAGCAGTTCTTC	CASSESDRDYNEQFF
TRBJ1-6	NA	TRBV6-5	NA	TGTGCCAGCAGAGGACAGTATAATTCACCCCTCCACTTT	CASRGQYNSPLHF
TRBJ2-1	NA	TRBV10-2	TRBD1	TGCGCCAGCAAGATAAACAGGGGGAGCTCCTACAATGAGCAGTTCTTC	CASKINRGSSYNEQFF
TRBJ2-7	NA	TRBV28	TRBD2	TGTGCCAGCAGTCCTGATAGGGCTAGCGGGGCAACCTACGAGCAGTACTTC	CASSPDRASGATYEQYF
TRBJ1-4	NA	TRBV7-2	TRBD1	TGTGCCAGCAGCTTAATATCCGGGACAGTTAATGAAAAACTGTTTTTT	CASSLISGTVNEKLFF
TRBJ1-4	NA	TRBV5-6	TRBD1	TGTGCCAGCAGCTTGAGCCGGGACAGGGTGATAGAAAAACTGTTTTTT	CASSLSRDRVIEKLFF
TRBJ1-5	NA	TRBV2	NA	TGTGCCAGCAGCGCCGGGTCCTACAATCAGCCCCAGCATTTT	CASSAGSYNQPQHF